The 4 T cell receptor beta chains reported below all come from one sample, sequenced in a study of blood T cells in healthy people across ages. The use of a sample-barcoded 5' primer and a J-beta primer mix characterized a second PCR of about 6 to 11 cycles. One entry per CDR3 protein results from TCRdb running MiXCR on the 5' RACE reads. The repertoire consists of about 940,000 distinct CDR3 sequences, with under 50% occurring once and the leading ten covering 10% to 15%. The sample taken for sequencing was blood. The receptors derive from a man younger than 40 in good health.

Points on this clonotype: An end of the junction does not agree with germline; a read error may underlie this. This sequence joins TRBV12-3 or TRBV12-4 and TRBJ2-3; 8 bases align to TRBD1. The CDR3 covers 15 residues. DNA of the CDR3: TGTGCCAGCAGGTACGACAGGGGAGGCACAGATACGCGGTATTTT. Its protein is CASRYDRGGTDTRYF.

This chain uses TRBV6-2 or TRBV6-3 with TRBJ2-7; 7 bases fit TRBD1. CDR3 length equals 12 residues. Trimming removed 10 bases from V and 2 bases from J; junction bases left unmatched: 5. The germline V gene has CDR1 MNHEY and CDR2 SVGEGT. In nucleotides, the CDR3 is TGTGCCAACCCGACAGGGCCCTACGAGCAGTACTTC. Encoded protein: CANPTGPYEQYF.

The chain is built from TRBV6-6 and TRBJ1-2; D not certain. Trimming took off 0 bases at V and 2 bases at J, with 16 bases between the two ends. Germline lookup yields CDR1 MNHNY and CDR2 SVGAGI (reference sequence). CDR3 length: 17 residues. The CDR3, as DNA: TGTGCCAGCAGTTACTCGGATAATAGGGCAGCAAACTATGGCTACACCTTC. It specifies CASSYSDNRAANYGYTF.

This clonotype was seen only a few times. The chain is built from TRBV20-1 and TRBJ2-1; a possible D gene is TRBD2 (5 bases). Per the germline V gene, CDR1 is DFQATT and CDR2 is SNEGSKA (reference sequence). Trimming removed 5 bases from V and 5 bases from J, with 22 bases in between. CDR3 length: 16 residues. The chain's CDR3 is CSAGERHAATHNEQFF. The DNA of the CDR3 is TGCAGTGCTGGGGAGCGGCATGCCGCTACACACAATGAGCAGTTCTTC.